A single sample is the source of the 20 T cell receptor beta chains below, sequenced in a study of cytomegalovirus exposure and HLA in healthy donors. PCR was performed using 60 Vbeta and 13 Jbeta primers. This table comes from immunoSEQ multiplex PCR, and its TCRdb copy is limited to in-frame clones, with some not included. This sample has approximately 160,000 clones, with under 85% found just once. The sample comprised PBMCs. Source of these receptors: a woman aged 25-40 years in good health and CMV-seronegative.

The chain carries TRBV5-6 and TRBJ1-5; 10 positions agree with TRBD1. The CDR3 has 14 residues. V lost 3 bases, J lost 9 bases, and 6 bases stayed unmatched. Germline-derived CDR1 and CDR2 are SGHDT and YYEEEE. The CDR3: CASSSPGQGLPQHF. The CDR3, as DNA: TGTGCCAGCAGCTCCCCGGGACAGGGGTTGCCCCAGCATTTT.

The gene calls are TRBV27 and TRBJ2-2; possible D gene TRBD1, 6 bases. V was trimmed by 2 bases and J by 2 bases, leaving 9 bases between them. The CDR3 contains 15 residues. CDR1 and CDR2 from the germline V gene are MNHEY and SMNVEV (reference sequence). The CDR3 DNA sequence: TGTGCCAGCAGTTTAGGGGGCGGAAACACCGGGGAGCTGTTTTTT. Translated: CASSLGGGNTGELFF.

The chain links TRBV18 to TRBJ2-3; D unclear. The CDR3 loop spans 13 amino acids. The germline V gene encodes CDR1 KGHSH and CDR2 LQKENI. Trimming removed 0 bases at V and 2 bases at J, with 3 bases between. The DNA for the CDR3 is TGTGCCAGCTCACCACCTCTCACAGATACGCAGTATTTT. It is translated as CASSPPLTDTQYF.

The rearrangement links TRBV5-1 to TRBJ2-1; 7 positions agree with TRBD2. The CDR3 has 14 amino acids. Germline CDR1 and CDR2: SGHRS and YFSETQ. The J segment lost 9 bases and the V segment lost 4 bases, leaving 10 bases of the junction unmatched. This chain's CDR3 is CASSAQGLDVEQFF. As DNA, the CDR3 is TGCGCCAGCAGCGCGCAAGGACTAGACGTTGAGCAGTTCTTC.

The chain recombines TRBV2 with TRBJ2-7, with D uncertain. From germline, CDR1 is SNHLY and CDR2 FYNNEI. V lost 1 base, J lost 6 bases, and 4 bases lay in between. The CDR3 is 11 amino acids. CDR3 loop: CASSEVIEQYF. The CDR3 region has the DNA TGTGCCAGCAGTGAAGTTATCGAGCAGTACTTC.

Points on this clone: Other DNA sequences in the sample encode the same CDR3. The chain uses TRBV5-1 and TRBJ2-3; possibly TRBD2 for D (7 bases). The CDR3 spans 16 residues. CDR1 SGHRS and CDR2 YFSETQ come from the germline V gene. The ends were cut back, 0 bases at V and 2 bases at J, with 13 bases in the middle. The CDR3 DNA reads as TGCGCCAGCAGCTTGGTGTTGGCGGGGGCCACAGATACGCAGTATTTT. Translation: CASSLVLAGATDTQYF.

This chain joins TRBV19 and TRBJ2-5; TRBD1 matches 7 bases. Unmatched junction bases numbered 9, after V lost 4 bases and J lost 4 bases. The CDR3 has 15 residues. Germline V gene lookup returns CDR1 LNHDA and CDR2 SQIVND (reference sequence). The DNA for the CDR3 is TGTGCCAGTAGTACCCGACAGGGATCAGGAGAGACCCAGTACTTC. Its protein product is CASSTRQGSGETQYF.

The chain links TRBV7-2 to TRBJ2-2; 14 nucleotides line up with TRBD2. The germline V gene encodes CDR1 SGHTA and CDR2 FQGNSA. After removal of 5 bases from V and 5 bases from J, the junction contained 10 bases not matched to a gene. There are 18 residues in the CDR3. DNA of the CDR3: TGTGCCAGCAGCCCTTACTCGACTAGCGGGAGGGCGACCGGGGAGCTGTTTTTT. It translates to CASSPYSTSGRATGELFF.

This rearrangement joins TRBV18 to TRBJ2-7; D unclear. Germline assignment: CDR1 KGHSH and CDR2 LQKENI. V lost 6 bases, J lost 0 bases, and 9 bases lay in between. There are 13 residues in the CDR3. CDR3 sequence: CASSLTNSYEQYF. The CDR3 nucleotides are TGTGCCAGCTCCTTGACAAACTCCTACGAGCAGTACTTC. The whole variable domain, remainder taken from reference TRBV18 and TRBJ2-7, is NAGVMQNPRHLVRRRGQEARLRCSPMKGHSHVYWYRQLPEEGLKFMVYLQKENIIDESGMPKERFSAEFPKEGPSILRIQQVVRGDSAAYFCASSLTNSYEQYFGPGTRLTVT.

The chain couples TRBV6-5 to TRBJ1-2; unclear D gene. This CDR3 spans 13 amino acids. Trimming removed 5 bases from V and 6 bases from J, with 13 bases in between. Germline CDR1 and CDR2: MNHEY and SVGAGI. CDR3 in DNA: TGTGCCAGCAGTCGAGCGGGTGGCGATGGCTACACCTTC. Amino acids: CASSRAGGDGYTF.

The V and J genes are TRBV18 and TRBJ2-3; 9 bases line up with TRBD2. Germline values: CDR1 KGHSH, CDR2 LQKENI. The CDR3 extends over 15 amino acids. With V trimmed by 9 bases and J by 0 bases, 7 bases remained unmatched. CDR3 nucleotide sequence: TGTGCCAGTTCTAGCGGGGCGACTAGCACAGATACGCAGTATTTT. Its protein is CASSSGATSTDTQYF.

V gene TRBV14 combines with J gene TRBJ2-7, with TRBD2 as a possible D gene (6 bases). The CDR3 spans 15 residues. Germline V gives CDR1 SGHDN, CDR2 FVKESK. V gave up 4 bases and J gave up 4 bases, with 17 bases separating them. The CDR3 sequence: CASSRAGNFIYEQYF. As DNA, the CDR3 is TGTGCCAGCAGCCGGGCGGGAAACTTCATTTACGAGCAGTACTTC. The full variable domain, in which reference TRBV14 and TRBJ2-7 provide the parts outside the CDR3, is EAGVTQFPSHSVIEKGQTVTLRCDPISGHDNLYWYRRVMGKEIKFLLHFVKESKQDESGMPNNRFLAERTGGTYSTLKVQPAELEDSGVYFCASSRAGNFIYEQYFGPGTRLTVT.

The rearrangement joins TRBV5-1 to TRBJ2-2, with D unresolved. Between the trimmed V and J ends, which lost 7 bases and 6 bases, there was a span of 10 bases. CDR3 length equals 12 residues. Germline V lookup: CDR1 SGHRS, CDR2 YFSETQ. Here the CDR3 DNA reads TGCGCCAGCCGCATTTCGGCCGGGGAGCTGTTTTTT. Amino acid sequence: CASRISAGELFF.

The chain links TRBV4-2 to TRBJ1-1; D unresolved. Trimming shortened V by 0 bases and J by 4 bases, and 12 bases separated the two germline ends. The CDR3 is made up of 15 amino acids. Germline V lookup: CDR1 LGHNA, CDR2 YNFKEQ. The CDR3: CASSQDVGRGTEAFF. In DNA form, the CDR3 reads TGTGCCAGCAGCCAAGATGTGGGCCGGGGCACTGAAGCTTTCTTT.

V usage is TRBV19 and J usage is TRBJ2-1; TRBD2 matches 11 bases. The length of the CDR3 is 17 residues. Per germline, CDR1 LNHDA and CDR2 SQIVND (reference sequence). With V trimmed by 2 bases and J by 3 bases, 6 bases remained unmatched. The CDR3 coding sequence is TGTGCCAGTAGTATATCTTCGACTAGCGGGAACTACAATGAGCAGTTCTTC. Residues: CASSISSTSGNYNEQFF.

The chain couples TRBV2 to TRBJ2-7, with 7 positions matching TRBD1. Looked up from germline, CDR1 is SNHLY and CDR2 is FYNNEI. The CDR3 length is 15 residues. The V and J ends lost 6 bases and 1 base, in that order; junction bases with no gene match: 9. The CDR3 is CASSSGQRLSYEQYF. Written as DNA, the CDR3 is TGTGCCAGCAGCTCGGGACAGAGGCTTTCCTACGAGCAGTACTTC.

The chain links TRBV7-3 to TRBJ2-2; TRBD2 matches at 11 bases. Germline CDR1 is SGHTA and CDR2 is FQGTGA. J lost 5 bases, V lost 5 bases, and 7 bases had no gene match. The CDR3 length is 16 residues. The CDR3 protein is CASSPSGGTLTGELFF. The CDR3 DNA is TGTGCCAGCAGCCCTAGCGGGGGGACACTAACCGGGGAGCTGTTTTTT.

The CDR3 spells CASSEVWTEGNTIYF. CDR3 in DNA: TGTGCCAGCAGTGAAGTTTGGACAGAAGGAAACACCATATATTTT. This sequence joins TRBV6-1 and TRBJ1-3, with D perhaps TRBD1 (6 bases). The CDR3 is made up of 15 amino acids. CDR1 is MNHNS and CDR2 is SASEGT in the germline V gene. Trimming shortened V by 1 base and J by 4 bases, and 11 bases separated the two germline ends.

The chain uses TRBV30 and TRBJ1-6; unclear D gene. The germline gives CDR1 GTSNPN, CDR2 SVGIG (reference sequence). The V and J ends lost 5 bases and 0 bases respectively, with 2 bases between them. There are 12 residues in the CDR3. The CDR3 region is CAWHSYNSPLHF. Here the CDR3 DNA reads TGTGCCTGGCACTCCTATAATTCACCCCTCCACTTT.

V and J are TRBV18 and TRBJ2-5; D not certain. Trimming stripped 2 bases from V and 2 bases from J, with 9 bases between. This CDR3 has 14 residues. Germline values: CDR1 KGHSH, CDR2 LQKENI. CDR3 in DNA: TGTGCCAGCTCACCAATTTCCCTTCAAGAGACCCAGTACTTC. This codes for CASSPISLQETQYF.